This entry lists 19 T cell receptor beta chains sequenced from one sample in a study of CD8 T cells in Susac syndrome. Reverse transcription of about 0.45 to 1 ug RNA was carried out with random hexamers. TCRdb independently ran MiXCR on the immunoSEQ multiplex PCR reads; one entry per CDR3 protein. Of 150,000 to 200,000 distinct CDR3 sequences listed, 90% to 95% are singletons. Sequenced input: CD4+ T cells from PBMCs. These receptors were collected from a human donor with Susac syndrome.

The chain couples TRBV20-1 to TRBJ2-1; 11 bases match TRBD2. CDR3 size: 17 residues. Germline trimming cut 0 bases from V and 2 bases from J; bases unmatched to any gene: 6. Per the germline V gene, CDR1 is DFQATT and CDR2 is SNEGSKA (reference sequence). Written as DNA, the CDR3 is TGCAGTGCTAGAGAGACCCCGGGACTAGCGGCCTACAATGAGCAGTTCTTC. It is translated as CSARETPGLAAYNEQFF.

J is TRBJ2-7 and V is TRBV23-1, with TRBD1 matching 9 bases. TRBV23-1 is labeled an ORF, and its function is uncertain. This CDR3 has 15 amino acids. The V segment lost 7 bases and the J segment 7 bases; nucleotides outside the gene matches: 14. CDR3 loop: CASTRRDRAHGEQYF. The CDR3 DNA sequence: TGCGCCAGCACCCGCCGGGACAGGGCCCATGGGGAGCAGTACTTC.

J is TRBJ2-1 and V is TRBV12-3 or TRBV12-4; D ambiguous. V shed 5 bases and J shed 3 bases, with 11 bases lying between them. The CDR3 contains 14 residues. CDR3 sequence reads: CASSALESYNEQFF. CDR3 coding DNA: TGTGCCAGCAGTGCCCTTGAAAGCTACAATGAGCAGTTCTTC.

The genes are TRBV15 and TRBJ1-3; no clear D gene. The V gene's germline CDR1 is LNHNV and CDR2 YYDKDF (reference sequence). The ends were cut back, 3 bases at V and 0 bases at J, with 3 bases in the middle. The CDR3 extends over 13 amino acids. CDR3: CATSRDSGNTIYF. The CDR3 nucleotides read TGTGCCACCAGCAGGGACTCTGGAAACACCATATATTTT.

The chain couples TRBV10-1 to TRBJ1-4; 9 nucleotides match TRBD1. Germline CDR1 reads WNHNN; CDR2 reads SYGVQD (reference sequence). Trimming removed 2 bases from V and 10 bases from J; junction bases left unmatched: 5. The CDR3 is made up of 14 amino acids. As DNA, the CDR3 is TGCGCCAGCAGTGAGACACCGGGACAGGGAAAACTGTTTTTT. Amino acid sequence: CASSETPGQGKLFF.

The rearrangement uses TRBV18 and TRBJ2-2; tentative D call: TRBD2 (6 bases). Looked up from germline, CDR1 is KGHSH and CDR2 is LQKENI. The CDR3 covers 16 residues. V was pared by 0 bases and J by 9 bases, with 17 bases between. Here the CDR3 reads CASSPPTGASARELFF. CDR3 bases: TGTGCCAGCTCACCACCGACGGGAGCCAGCGCCCGGGAGCTGTTTTTT.

This rearrangement joins TRBV7-9 to TRBJ2-3; a weak D match, TRBD1 (6 bases). The CDR3 is 15 amino acids. Germline V CDR1 and CDR2: SEHNR, FQNEAQ (reference sequence). V was clipped by 4 bases and J by 2 bases, with 13 bases between them. The CDR3 is CASSYRVSHTDTQYF. The DNA for the CDR3 is TGTGCCAGCAGCTACAGGGTTTCGCACACAGATACGCAGTATTTT.

The rearrangement joins TRBV2 to TRBJ1-3; TRBD1 agrees at 8 bases. Germline V CDR1 and CDR2: SNHLY, FYNNEI. The CDR3 extends over 15 amino acids. With 5 bases clipped from V and 5 bases from J, the junction kept 8 bases outside the gene matches. This CDR3 is CASSSQGQGRNTIYF. DNA for the CDR3: TGTGCCAGCAGTTCTCAAGGACAGGGAAGAAACACCATATATTTT. The complete variable domain, with remaining parts taken from reference TRBV2 and TRBJ1-3, reads EPEVTQTPSHQVTQMGQEVILRCVPISNHLYFYWYRQILGQKVEFLVSFYNNEISEKSEIFDDQFSVERPDGSNFTLKIRSTKLEDSAMYFCASSSQGQGRNTIYFGEGSWLTVV.

The gene calls are TRBV20-1 and TRBJ2-3; tentatively, D is TRBD1 or TRBD2 (6 bases each). This CDR3 has 15 residues. Per germline, CDR1 DFQATT and CDR2 SNEGSKA (reference sequence). Trimming stripped 6 bases from V and 8 bases from J, with 24 bases between. CDR3 region: CSAGVSRGGQGTQYF. The CDR3, as DNA: TGCAGTGCCGGGGTCAGCAGGGGAGGTCAGGGTACGCAGTATTTT.

The genes are TRBV5-4 and TRBJ1-1; the D is unclear. The germline CDR1 and CDR2 sequences are SGHNT and YYREEE (reference sequence). Trimming removed 10 bases from V and 1 base from J, with 26 bases in between. There are 17 residues in the CDR3. The CDR3 protein is CAGSVQPNLGENTEAFF. The CDR3 DNA is TGTGCCGGCTCGGTCCAGCCCAACTTAGGAGAGAACACTGAAGCTTTCTTT.

This clonotype has more than one count but fewer than ten. The DNA of the CDR3 is TGTGCCAGCAGCTTAGACGGGAACACCGGGGAGCTGTTTTTT. Its translation is CASSLDGNTGELFF. This chain joins TRBV11-2 and TRBJ2-2; D unresolved. The CDR3 has 14 residues. Germline assignment: CDR1 SGHAT and CDR2 FQNNGV. V was trimmed by 0 bases and J by 1 base, leaving 3 bases between them.

J is TRBJ2-3 and V is TRBV11-2, with D hard to call. Germline V gene data show CDR1 as SGHAT and CDR2 as FQNNGV. V lost 4 bases and J 5 bases, leaving 13 bases between the germline ends. The CDR3 contains 14 residues. CDR3 DNA: TGTGCCAGCAGCTCAATTCGAGACCGAGATACGCAGTATTTT. Its translation is CASSSIRDRDTQYF.

The chain joins TRBV15 to TRBJ2-3; 7 bases match TRBD2. The CDR3 runs to 17 residues. Unmatched junction bases numbered 11, after V lost 0 bases and J lost 5 bases. Germline values: CDR1 LNHNV, CDR2 YYDKDF (reference sequence). CDR3 loop: CATSRDHVGGYGDTQYF. CDR3 DNA sequence: TGTGCCACCAGCAGAGATCACGTGGGGGGGTATGGAGATACGCAGTATTTT.

The chain couples TRBV6-6 to TRBJ2-7; D may be TRBD2 (6 bases). The CDR3 has 14 amino acids. V gave up 7 bases and J gave up 0 bases, with 13 bases separating them. Germline V CDR1 and CDR2: MNHNY, SVGAGI (reference sequence). CDR3 nucleotides: TGTGCCAGCAACGGGGGTTTTAGCTCCTACGAGCAGTACTTC. Translation gives CASNGGFSSYEQYF.

The chain has TRBV15 and TRBJ1-5; TRBD1 aligns across 8 bases. Germline CDR1 is LNHNV and CDR2 is YYDKDF (reference sequence). The V gene end was trimmed by 4 bases and the J gene end by 3 bases; junction bases not matched to a gene: 5. The CDR3 sequence is 15 residues long. CDR3 sequence: CATSTLDRVNQPQHF. The CDR3 DNA reads as TGTGCCACCAGCACCCTGGACAGGGTCAATCAGCCCCAGCATTTT.

This chain links TRBV6-5 with TRBJ2-5; a weak D match, TRBD1 (7 bases). V was clipped by 2 bases and J by 3 bases, with 19 bases between them. Germline values: CDR1 MNHEY, CDR2 SVGAGI. The CDR3 is 17 amino acids. CDR3 sequence: CASSYPTSPQGEETQYF. DNA for the CDR3: TGTGCCAGCAGTTACCCGACTAGTCCCCAGGGGGAAGAGACCCAGTACTTC.

Here the CDR3 DNA reads TGCGCCAGCAGCCAATCCCCTAGAGGCATTCAGTACTTC. Protein product: CASSQSPRGIQYF. The J gene is TRBJ2-4, the V gene TRBV4-1, with D unresolved. The V gene lost 2 bases and the J gene lost 9 bases, with 11 bases spanning the gap. The CDR3 covers 13 residues. Per the germline V gene, CDR1 is MGHRA and CDR2 is YSYEKL.

In its sample, this clonotype was seen a few times. The chain links TRBV20-1 to TRBJ1-1; maybe TRBD1 (5 bases). This CDR3 has 17 amino acids. Trimming pared 0 bases from V and 2 bases from J, leaving 19 bases between. CDR1 and CDR2 (germline): DFQATT, SNEGSKA (reference sequence). The CDR3 sequence is CSARDGGAGGYNTEAFF. In nucleotides, the CDR3 is TGCAGTGCTAGAGATGGAGGGGCCGGGGGGTATAACACTGAAGCTTTCTTT.

The V call is TRBV29-1, the J call TRBJ2-4; 8 bases map to TRBD2. This CDR3 comprises 11 residues. The germline CDR1 and CDR2 sequences are SQVTM and ANQGSEA. The V segment lost 7 bases and the J segment 7 bases; nucleotides outside the gene matches: 3. The CDR3 coding sequence is TGCAGCGCGGGGGGGGCGAACATTCAGTACTTC. It specifies CSAGGANIQYF.